This note documents a single TCR beta chain sequence. Its antigen is as yet unknown. These data belong to a study of cytomegalovirus exposure and HLA in healthy donors. Study as a whole: Some 80 million unique TCRs from HLA-typed donors were held in an early data release.

Germline values: CDR1 MRHNA, CDR2 SNTAGT. The length of the CDR3 is 15 residues. Trimming took 7 bases from V and 3 from J, leaving 16 bases between them. In the PCR, 60 Vbeta and 13 Jbeta primers were used. Some clones are missing from TCRdb's copy, which holds only in-frame ones; the method was immunoSEQ multiplex PCR. The table records around 140,000 clones, 61% of them present only once. Broader study findings: Reports credit the classifier with highly specific, highly sensitive diagnosis of cytomegalovirus status. A later analysis reportedly found fewer N-insertions in an Asian-associated ancestry cluster than the roughly 680-donor mean. Sequencing depth roughly uniform across donors was assumed in presence/absence analyses.

The V gene is TRBV6-4, the J gene TRBJ2-1; the D is unclear. The sequenced sample consisted of PBMCs. The TCR comes from a male donor in good health and CMV-seronegative. DNA of the CDR3: TGTGCCAGCATTGTACAGAATCAGGACTACAATGAGCAGTTCTTC. It codes for CASIVQNQDYNEQFF.